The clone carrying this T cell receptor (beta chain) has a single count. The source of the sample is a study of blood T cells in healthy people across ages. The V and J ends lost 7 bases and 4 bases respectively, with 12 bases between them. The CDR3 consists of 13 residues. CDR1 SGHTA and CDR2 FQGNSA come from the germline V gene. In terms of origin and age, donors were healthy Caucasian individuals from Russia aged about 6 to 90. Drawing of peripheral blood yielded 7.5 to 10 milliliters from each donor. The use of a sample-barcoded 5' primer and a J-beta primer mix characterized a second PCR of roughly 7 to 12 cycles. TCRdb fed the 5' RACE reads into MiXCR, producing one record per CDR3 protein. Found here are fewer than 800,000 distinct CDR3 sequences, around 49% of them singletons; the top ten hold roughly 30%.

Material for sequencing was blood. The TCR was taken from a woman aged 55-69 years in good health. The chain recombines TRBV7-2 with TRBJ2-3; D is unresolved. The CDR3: CASNPDNSDTQYF. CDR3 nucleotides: TGTGCCAGCAACCCCGACAACTCAGATACGCAGTATTTT.